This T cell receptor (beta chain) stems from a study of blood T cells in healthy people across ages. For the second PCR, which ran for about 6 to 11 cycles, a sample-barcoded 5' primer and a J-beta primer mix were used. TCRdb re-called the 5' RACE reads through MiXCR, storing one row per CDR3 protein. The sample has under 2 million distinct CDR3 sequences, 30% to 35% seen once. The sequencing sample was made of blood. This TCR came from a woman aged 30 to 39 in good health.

In DNA form, the CDR3 reads TGTGCCAGCAGTTCGGGACGGTGGAATGAGCAGTTCTTC. This translates into CASSSGRWNEQFF. The chain combines TRBV27 with TRBJ2-1; either TRBD1 or TRBD2 may fit D (5 bases each). The CDR3 spans 13 residues. Trimming left V 4 bases short and J 7 bases short, with 11 bases between. Germline values: CDR1 MNHEY, CDR2 SMNVEV (reference sequence).